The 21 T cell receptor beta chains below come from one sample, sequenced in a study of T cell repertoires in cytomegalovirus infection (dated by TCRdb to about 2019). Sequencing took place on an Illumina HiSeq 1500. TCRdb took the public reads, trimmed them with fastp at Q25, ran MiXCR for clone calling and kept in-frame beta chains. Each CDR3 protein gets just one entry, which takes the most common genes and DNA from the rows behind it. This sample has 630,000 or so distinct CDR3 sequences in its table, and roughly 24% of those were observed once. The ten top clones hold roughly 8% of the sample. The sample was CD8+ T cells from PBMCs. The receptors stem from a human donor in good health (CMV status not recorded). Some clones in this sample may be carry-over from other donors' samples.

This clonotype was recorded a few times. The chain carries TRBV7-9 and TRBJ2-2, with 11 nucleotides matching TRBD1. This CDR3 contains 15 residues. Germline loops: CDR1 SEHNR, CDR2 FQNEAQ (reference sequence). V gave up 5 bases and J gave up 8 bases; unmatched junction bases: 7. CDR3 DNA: TGTGCCAGCAGCACACCGGACAGGGGGCCTGGGGAGCTGTTTTTT. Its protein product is CASSTPDRGPGELFF.

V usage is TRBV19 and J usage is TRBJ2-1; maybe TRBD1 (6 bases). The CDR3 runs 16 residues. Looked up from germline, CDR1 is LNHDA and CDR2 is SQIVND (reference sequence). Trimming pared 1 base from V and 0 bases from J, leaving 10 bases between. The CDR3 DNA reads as TGTGCCAGTAGTATAGGCCAGGGGATCTCCTACAATGAGCAGTTCTTC. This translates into CASSIGQGISYNEQFF.

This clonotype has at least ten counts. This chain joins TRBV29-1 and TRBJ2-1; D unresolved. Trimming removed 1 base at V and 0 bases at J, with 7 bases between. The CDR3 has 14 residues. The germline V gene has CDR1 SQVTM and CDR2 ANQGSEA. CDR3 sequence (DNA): TGCAGCGTTGAAGGCGTAAGCTCCTACAATGAGCAGTTCTTC. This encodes CSVEGVSSYNEQFF.

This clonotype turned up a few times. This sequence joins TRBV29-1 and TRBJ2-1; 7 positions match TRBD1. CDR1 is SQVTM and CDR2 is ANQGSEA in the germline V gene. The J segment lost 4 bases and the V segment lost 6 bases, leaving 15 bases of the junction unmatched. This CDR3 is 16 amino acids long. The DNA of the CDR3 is TGCAGCGTCGGTCAATCGGACAGGCTGATTTACAATGAGCAGTTCTTC. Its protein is CSVGQSDRLIYNEQFF.

CDR3 bases: TGTGCCAGCAGTTTTGTGACAGGGGGGGCTTTCTTT. Translation: CASSFVTGGAFF. The chain links TRBV6-6 to TRBJ1-1; 9 bases line up with TRBD1. Trimming at V came to 4 bases and at J to 11 bases, leaving 5 bases not matched to a gene. The CDR3 has 12 residues. The V gene's germline CDR1 is MNHNY and CDR2 SVGAGI (reference sequence).

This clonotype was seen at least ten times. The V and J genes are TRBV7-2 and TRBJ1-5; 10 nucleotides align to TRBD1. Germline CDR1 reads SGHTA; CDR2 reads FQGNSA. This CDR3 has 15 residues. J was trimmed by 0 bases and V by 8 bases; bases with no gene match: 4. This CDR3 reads CASGQGGYSNQPQHF. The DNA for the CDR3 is TGTGCCAGCGGACAGGGGGGTTATAGCAATCAGCCCCAGCATTTT.

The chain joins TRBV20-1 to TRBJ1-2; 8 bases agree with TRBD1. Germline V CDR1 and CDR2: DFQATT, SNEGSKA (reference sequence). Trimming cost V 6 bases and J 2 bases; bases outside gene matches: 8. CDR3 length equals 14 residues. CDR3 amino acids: CSAERDRKNYGYTF. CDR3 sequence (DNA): TGCAGTGCAGAACGGGACAGGAAGAACTATGGCTACACCTTC.

CDR3: CSVSSGAPNYGYTF. Here the CDR3 DNA reads TGCAGCGTCTCTTCAGGCGCCCCTAACTATGGCTACACCTTC. The chain links TRBV29-1 to TRBJ1-2; D ambiguous. Germline V CDR1 and CDR2: SQVTM, ANQGSEA. CDR3 length: 14 amino acids. Trimming cost V 6 bases and J 0 bases, with 14 bases left between them.

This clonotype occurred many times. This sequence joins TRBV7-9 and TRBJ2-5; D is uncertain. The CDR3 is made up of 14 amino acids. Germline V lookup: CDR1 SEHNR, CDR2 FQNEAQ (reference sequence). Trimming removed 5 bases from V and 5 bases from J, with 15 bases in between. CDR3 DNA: TGTGCCAGCAGCCCGGTCATAGCTCGGGAGACCCAGTACTTC. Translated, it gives CASSPVIARETQYF. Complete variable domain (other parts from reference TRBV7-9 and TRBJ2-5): DTGVSQNPRHKITKRGQNVTFRCDPISEHNRLYWYRQTLGQGPEFLTYFQNEAQLEKSRLLSDRFSAERPKGSFSTLEIQRTEQGDSAMYLCASSPVIARETQYFGPGTRLLVL.

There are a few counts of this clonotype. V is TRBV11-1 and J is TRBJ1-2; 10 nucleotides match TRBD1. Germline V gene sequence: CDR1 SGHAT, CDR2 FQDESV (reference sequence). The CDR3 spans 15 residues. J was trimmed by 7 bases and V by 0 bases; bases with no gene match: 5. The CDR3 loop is CASSLAGTGAGGYTF. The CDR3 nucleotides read TGTGCCAGCAGCTTAGCTGGGACAGGGGCAGGTGGCTACACCTTC.

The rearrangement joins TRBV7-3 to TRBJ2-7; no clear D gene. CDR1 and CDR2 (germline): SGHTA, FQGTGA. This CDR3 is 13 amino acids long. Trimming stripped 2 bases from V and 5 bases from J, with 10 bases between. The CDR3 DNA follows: TGTGCCAGCAGCTTATACGGTAGCCACGAGCAGTACTTC. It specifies CASSLYGSHEQYF. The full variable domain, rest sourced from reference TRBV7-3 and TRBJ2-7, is GAGVSQTPSNKVTEKGKYVELRCDPISGHTALYWYRQSLGQGPEFLIYFQGTGAADDSGLPNDRFFAVRPEGSVSTLKIQRTERGDSAVYLCASSLYGSHEQYFGPGTRLTVT.

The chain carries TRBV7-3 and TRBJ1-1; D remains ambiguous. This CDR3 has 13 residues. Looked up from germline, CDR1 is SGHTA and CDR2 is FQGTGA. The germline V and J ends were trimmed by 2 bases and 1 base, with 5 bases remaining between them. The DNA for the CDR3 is TGTGCCAGCAGCTTATATGCGAACACTGAAGCTTTCTTT. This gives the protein CASSLYANTEAFF.

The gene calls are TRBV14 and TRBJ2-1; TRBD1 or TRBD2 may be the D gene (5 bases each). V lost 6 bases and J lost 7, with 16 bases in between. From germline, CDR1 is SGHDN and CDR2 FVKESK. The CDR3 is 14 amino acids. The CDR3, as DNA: TGTGCCAGCAGGTTTTCCGCCGGGGCAAATGAGCAGTTCTTC. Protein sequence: CASRFSAGANEQFF.

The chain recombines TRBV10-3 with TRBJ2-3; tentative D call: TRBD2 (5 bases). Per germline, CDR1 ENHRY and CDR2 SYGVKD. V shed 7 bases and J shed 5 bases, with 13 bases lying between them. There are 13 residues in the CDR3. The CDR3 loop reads CAIMRAVLDTQYF. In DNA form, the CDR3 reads TGTGCCATCATGAGGGCGGTGTTAGATACGCAGTATTTT.

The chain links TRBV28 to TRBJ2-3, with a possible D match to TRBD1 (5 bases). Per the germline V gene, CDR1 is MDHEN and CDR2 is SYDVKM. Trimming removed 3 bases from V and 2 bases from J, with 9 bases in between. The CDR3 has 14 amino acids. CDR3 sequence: CASSFDSLTDTQYF. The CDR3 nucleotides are TGTGCCAGCAGTTTTGACAGTCTCACAGATACGCAGTATTTT. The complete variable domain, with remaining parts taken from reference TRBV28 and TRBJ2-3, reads DVKVTQSSRYLVKRTGEKVFLECVQDMDHENMFWYRQDPGLGLRLIYFSYDVKMKEKGDIPEGYSVSREKKERFSLILESASTNQTSMYLCASSFDSLTDTQYFGPGTRLTVL.

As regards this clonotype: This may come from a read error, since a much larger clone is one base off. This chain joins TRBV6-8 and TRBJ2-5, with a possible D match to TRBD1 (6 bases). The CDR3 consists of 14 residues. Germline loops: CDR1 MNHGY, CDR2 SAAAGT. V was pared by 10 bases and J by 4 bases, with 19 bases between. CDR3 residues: CANRVQGGGETQYF. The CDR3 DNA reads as TGTGCCAACAGGGTGCAGGGCGGTGGAGAGACCCAGTACTTC.

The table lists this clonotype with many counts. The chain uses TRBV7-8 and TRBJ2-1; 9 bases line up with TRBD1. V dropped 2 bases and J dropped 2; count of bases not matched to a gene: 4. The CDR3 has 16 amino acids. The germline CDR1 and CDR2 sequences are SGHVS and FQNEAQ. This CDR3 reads CASSLITGGAYNEQFF. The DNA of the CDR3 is TGTGCCAGCAGCTTAATTACAGGGGGCGCCTACAATGAGCAGTTCTTC.

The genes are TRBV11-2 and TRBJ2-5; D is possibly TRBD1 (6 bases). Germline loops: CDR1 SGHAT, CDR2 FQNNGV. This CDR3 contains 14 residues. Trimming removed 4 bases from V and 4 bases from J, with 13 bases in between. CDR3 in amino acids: CASSSPGERETQYF. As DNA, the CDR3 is TGTGCCAGCAGCTCCCCAGGGGAGCGAGAGACCCAGTACTTC.

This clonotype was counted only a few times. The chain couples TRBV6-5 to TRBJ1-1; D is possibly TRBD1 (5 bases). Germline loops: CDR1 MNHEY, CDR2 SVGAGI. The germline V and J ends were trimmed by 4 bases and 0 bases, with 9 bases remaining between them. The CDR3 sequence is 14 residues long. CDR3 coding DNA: TGTGCCAGCAGTTGGACAACGATGAACACTGAAGCTTTCTTT. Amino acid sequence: CASSWTTMNTEAFF.

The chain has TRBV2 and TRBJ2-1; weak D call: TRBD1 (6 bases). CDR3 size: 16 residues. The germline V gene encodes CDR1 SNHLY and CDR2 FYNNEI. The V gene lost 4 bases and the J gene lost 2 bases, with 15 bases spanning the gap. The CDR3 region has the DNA TGTGCCAGCAGTGTTTACGGGACACCTCCCTACAATGAGCAGTTCTTC. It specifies CASSVYGTPPYNEQFF.

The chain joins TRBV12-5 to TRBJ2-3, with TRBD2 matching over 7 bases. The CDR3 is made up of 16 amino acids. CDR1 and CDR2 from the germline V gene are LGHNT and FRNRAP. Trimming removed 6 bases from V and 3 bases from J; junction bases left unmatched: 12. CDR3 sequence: CASGSRLAPQTDTQYF. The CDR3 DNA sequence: TGTGCTAGTGGCTCCCGACTAGCCCCCCAGACAGATACGCAGTATTTT.